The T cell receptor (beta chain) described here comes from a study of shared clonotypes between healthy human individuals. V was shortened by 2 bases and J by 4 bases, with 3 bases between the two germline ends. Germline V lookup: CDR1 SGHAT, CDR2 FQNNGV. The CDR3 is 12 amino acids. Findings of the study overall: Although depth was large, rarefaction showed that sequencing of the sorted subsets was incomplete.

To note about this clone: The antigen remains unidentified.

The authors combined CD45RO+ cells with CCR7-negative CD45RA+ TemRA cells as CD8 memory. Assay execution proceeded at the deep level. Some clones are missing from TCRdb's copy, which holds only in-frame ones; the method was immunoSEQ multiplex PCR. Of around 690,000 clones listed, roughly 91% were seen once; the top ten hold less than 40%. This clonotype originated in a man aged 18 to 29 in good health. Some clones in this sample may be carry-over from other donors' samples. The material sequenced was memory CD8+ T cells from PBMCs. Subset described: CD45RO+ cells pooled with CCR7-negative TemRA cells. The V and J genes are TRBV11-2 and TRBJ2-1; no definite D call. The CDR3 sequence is CASSLIYNEQFF. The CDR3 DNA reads TGTGCCAGCAGCTTAATTTACAATGAGCAGTTCTTC.